This T cell receptor beta chain stems from a study of blood T cell repertoires in COVID-19. Whole-study context: Samples taken during acute and convalescent COVID-19 were collected in the United States, Italy and Spain. In each case, the material was cDNA or gDNA derived from T cells, B-cell-depleted T cells, or PBMCs.

In the authors' methods: Counts of nucleated cells, estimated from reference gene primer amplification, were obtained. This table comes from immunoSEQ multiplex PCR, and its TCRdb copy is limited to in-frame clones, with some not included. V and J calls plus clone size are reproduced from that table; the DNA served to infer D and trimming. The data contain around 100,000 clones, roughly nine tenths of them seen just once; the ten biggest clones take up roughly 4%. The CDR3 is 13 amino acids. Germline V lookup: CDR1 LNHDA, CDR2 SQIVND (reference sequence). Trimming left V 4 bases short and J 5 bases short, with 9 bases between.

The receptor comes from a middle-aged man with acute or convalescent COVID-19. V is TRBV19 and J is TRBJ1-5, with D hard to call. The sequenced sample was peripheral blood. Here the CDR3 DNA reads TGTGCCAGTAGTAGAGACACTGATCAGCCCCAGCATTTT. This codes for CASSRDTDQPQHF.